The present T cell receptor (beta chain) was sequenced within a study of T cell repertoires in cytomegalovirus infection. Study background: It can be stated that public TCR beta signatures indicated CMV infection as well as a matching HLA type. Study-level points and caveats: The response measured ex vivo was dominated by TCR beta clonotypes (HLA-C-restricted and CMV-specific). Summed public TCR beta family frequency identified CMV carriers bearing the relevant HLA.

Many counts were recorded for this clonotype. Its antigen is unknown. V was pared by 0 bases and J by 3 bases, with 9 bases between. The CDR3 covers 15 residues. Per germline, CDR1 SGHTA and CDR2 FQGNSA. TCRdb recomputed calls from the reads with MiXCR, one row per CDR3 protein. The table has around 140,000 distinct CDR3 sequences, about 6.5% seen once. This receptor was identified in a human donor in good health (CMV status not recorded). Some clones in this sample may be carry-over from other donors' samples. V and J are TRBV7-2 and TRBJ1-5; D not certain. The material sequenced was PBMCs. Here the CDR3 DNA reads TGTGCCAGCAGCTTAGCGTTGGGGAACAATCAGCCCCAGCATTTT. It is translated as CASSLALGNNQPQHF.